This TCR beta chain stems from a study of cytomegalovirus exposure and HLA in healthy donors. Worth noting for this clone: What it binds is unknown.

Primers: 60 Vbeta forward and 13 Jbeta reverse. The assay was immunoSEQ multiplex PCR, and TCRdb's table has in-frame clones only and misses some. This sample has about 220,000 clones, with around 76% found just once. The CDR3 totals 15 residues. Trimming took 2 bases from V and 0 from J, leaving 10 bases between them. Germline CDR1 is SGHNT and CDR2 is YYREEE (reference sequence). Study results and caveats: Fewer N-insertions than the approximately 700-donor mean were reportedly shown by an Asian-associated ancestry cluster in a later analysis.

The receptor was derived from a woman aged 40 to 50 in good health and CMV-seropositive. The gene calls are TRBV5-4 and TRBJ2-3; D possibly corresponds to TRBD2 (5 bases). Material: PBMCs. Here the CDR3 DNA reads TGTGCCAGCAGCTTCACTAGAGGCAGCACAGATACGCAGTATTTT. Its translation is CASSFTRGSTDTQYF.